Below, 27 T cell receptor beta chains from the same sample are listed, as sequenced in a study of T cells in localized non-small cell lung cancer. Profiled with immunoSEQ multiplex PCR; TCRdb holds only in-frame clones, not every one. The sample shows about 3,300 clones, roughly 28% of them seen only once. The sequenced sample was normal lung tissue next to the tumor, obtained before any cancer treatment. The receptor set was obtained from a woman aged 40-69 years with stage I lung adenocarcinoma.

This clone qualifies as medium-sized (0.01 to 0.1%). The junction departs from germline at one end; a sequencing error may be responsible. The rearrangement links TRBV6-8 to TRBJ2-7; tentatively, D is TRBD2 (6 bases). Germline CDR1 reads MNHGY; CDR2 reads SAAAGT. CDR3 size: 12 residues. This CDR3 reads CASSYSGLAPIF. CDR3 DNA sequence: TGTGCCAGCAGTTACTCGGGACTCGCGCCGATCTTC.

This clone ranks as medium-sized (0.01 to 0.1%). The rearrangement links TRBV6-8 to TRBJ2-7, with D unresolved. This CDR3 has 13 residues. Germline values: CDR1 MNHGY, CDR2 SAAAGT. V was cut by 10 bases and J by 6 bases, with 19 bases left in between. CDR3 in amino acids: CAIKNDRLSEQYF. DNA for the CDR3: TGTGCCATCAAGAATGATAGGTTATCCGAGCAGTACTTC.

This rearrangement joins TRBV19 to TRBJ1-5, with D unclear. Germline CDR1 is LNHDA and CDR2 is SQIVND (reference sequence). The germline V and J ends were trimmed by 5 bases and 1 base, with 12 bases remaining between them. This CDR3 contains 15 residues. CDR3 region: CASSLPVSSNQPQHF. The DNA for the CDR3 is TGTGCCAGTAGTCTCCCGGTCAGCAGCAATCAGCCCCAGCATTTT.

V and J are TRBV18 and TRBJ2-7, with a weak D call TRBD2 (5 bases). The CDR3 runs to 16 residues. V lost 3 bases and J lost 3, with 18 bases in between. Germline values: CDR1 KGHSH, CDR2 LQKENI. CDR3 DNA sequence: TGTGCCAGCTCACCCACTGGACTCGACTCTTACTACGAGCAGTACTTC. Its translation: CASSPTGLDSYYEQYF.

V is TRBV2 and J is TRBJ2-2; D is unresolved. CDR3 length equals 12 residues. The germline V gene has CDR1 SNHLY and CDR2 FYNNEI. With 1 base removed from V and 4 bases from J, the gap between germline ends came to 1 base. The CDR3 loop is CASSEGTGELFF. In DNA, the CDR3 is TGTGCCAGCAGTGAAGGCACCGGGGAGCTGTTTTTT.

The rearrangement uses TRBV5-1 and TRBJ2-1, with D maybe TRBD2 (6 bases). V lost 0 bases and J lost 9, with 16 bases in between. This CDR3 comprises 15 residues. The germline V gene has CDR1 SGHRS and CDR2 YFSETQ. The CDR3 region is CASSLGAGSRGEQFF. CDR3 in DNA: TGCGCCAGCAGCTTGGGTGCGGGGTCGAGAGGTGAGCAGTTCTTC.

By share of the sample, this clone is medium-sized. In nucleotides, the CDR3 is TGTGCCAGCAGTGCGAGTGGGACAGGGTCCCACGAGCAGTACTTC. Translation gives CASSASGTGSHEQYF. The chain combines TRBV6-8 with TRBJ2-7, with 9 bases lining up with TRBD1. Germline-derived CDR1 and CDR2 are MNHGY and SAAAGT. This CDR3 is 15 amino acids long. Trimming took 5 bases from V and 5 from J; bases not matched to a gene: 10.

This clone has only a few counts. The chain joins TRBV11-3 to TRBJ2-3; 9 nucleotides agree with TRBD1. Germline CDR1 is SGHNT and CDR2 is YENEEA. The length of the CDR3 is 15 residues. V dropped 6 bases and J dropped 0; count of bases not matched to a gene: 4. Here the CDR3 DNA reads TGTGCCAGCAGTCAACAGGGGGCTAGCACAGATACGCAGTATTTT. Its translation is CASSQQGASTDTQYF.

In this sample, this clone turned up once. The chain has TRBV12-1 and TRBJ1-1. TRBV12-1 is a recognized pseudogene. This CDR3 is 14 amino acids long. Written as DNA, the CDR3 is TGTGCCAGCAGCTTTCCGGGGCGGAACACTGAAGCTTTCTTT. It specifies CASSFPGRNTEAFF.

The chain recombines TRBV30 with TRBJ1-3; D ambiguous. The CDR3 extends over 12 amino acids. Germline CDR1 is GTSNPN and CDR2 is SVGIG (reference sequence). The ends were cut back, 4 bases at V and 1 base at J, with 5 bases in the middle. The CDR3 DNA sequence: TGTGCCTGGACAGAGTCTGGAAACACCATATATTTT. It yields the protein CAWTESGNTIYF.

In its sample, this clone was seen a few times. V is TRBV19 and J is TRBJ2-1; 10 bases agree with TRBD2. The ends lost 10 bases at V and 2 bases at J; junction bases unmatched: 11. The CDR3 covers 16 residues. CDR1 LNHDA and CDR2 SQIVND come from the germline V gene (reference sequence). The CDR3: CATQKLAGGTYNEQFF. For the CDR3, the DNA is TGTGCCACACAGAAGTTAGCGGGAGGTACCTACAATGAGCAGTTCTTC.

The genes are TRBV2 and TRBJ2-7; 8 bases are shared with TRBD1. This CDR3 has 13 amino acids. Unmatched junction bases numbered 3, after V lost 6 bases and J lost 2 bases. Germline V gene lookup returns CDR1 SNHLY and CDR2 FYNNEI. The CDR3 loop reads CASREGQAYEQYF. The CDR3 DNA sequence: TGTGCCAGCAGGGAGGGACAGGCCTACGAGCAGTACTTC. Looking up the rest from reference TRBV2 and TRBJ2-7 gives the full variable domain: EPEVTQTPSHQVTQMGQEVILRCVPISNHLYFYWYRQILGQKVEFLVSFYNNEISEKSEIFDDQFSVERPDGSNFTLKIRSTKLEDSAMYFCASREGQAYEQYFGPGTRLTVT.

This clone occurred a few times. The chain couples TRBV6-8 to TRBJ2-7, with no clear D. The V end lost 10 bases, the J end lost 7 bases, and 20 bases lay between the germline ends. The CDR3 covers 13 residues. Germline V gene data show CDR1 as MNHGY and CDR2 as SAAAGT. The CDR3, as DNA: TGTGCCACCCAACCCCAACCTACGTTGGAGCAGTACTTC. It yields the protein CATQPQPTLEQYF.

The J gene is TRBJ2-7, the V gene TRBV6-8; no reliable D call. V was trimmed by 4 bases and J by 7 bases, leaving 14 bases between them. Germline V gene lookup returns CDR1 MNHGY and CDR2 SAAAGT. This CDR3 is built from 13 residues. CDR3 sequence: CASSSGPWGEQYF. In DNA form, the CDR3 reads TGTGCCAGCAGTTCTGGGCCATGGGGTGAGCAGTACTTC.

The chain recombines TRBV5-1 with TRBJ1-6, with 11 bases that match TRBD1. J lost 7 bases, V lost 3 bases, and 3 bases had no gene match. This CDR3 has 15 residues. Germline V gene lookup returns CDR1 SGHRS and CDR2 YFSETQ. CDR3 DNA: TGCGCCAGCAGCTGGGGGACAGGGGGGAATTCACCCCTCCACTTT. Its translation: CASSWGTGGNSPLHF.

This clone was found a few times. The chain combines TRBV19 with TRBJ1-1; 7 bases match TRBD1. The CDR3 consists of 15 residues. V lost 2 bases, J lost 6 bases, and 9 bases stayed unmatched. The germline gives CDR1 LNHDA, CDR2 SQIVND (reference sequence). Here the CDR3 reads CASSILLDRPAEAFF. The CDR3 bases are TGTGCCAGTAGTATACTCCTGGACAGGCCCGCTGAAGCTTTCTTT.

This clone came up a few times. This chain links TRBV15 with TRBJ1-4; D may be TRBD1 (5 bases). Germline V gene data show CDR1 as LNHNV and CDR2 as YYDKDF (reference sequence). Trimming left V 1 base short and J 7 bases short, with 10 bases between. This CDR3 contains 14 residues. In nucleotides, the CDR3 is TGTGCCACCAGCAGAGGACAGAGGAGTGAAAAACTGTTTTTT. It codes for CATSRGQRSEKLFF.

This sequence joins TRBV18 and TRBJ1-4; a weak D match, TRBD1 (5 bases). CDR3 length: 16 residues. The V gene's germline CDR1 is KGHSH and CDR2 LQKENI. Between the trimmed V and J ends, which lost 6 bases and 1 base, there was a span of 15 bases. CDR3 sequence (DNA): TGTGCCAGCTCTTCCCAGGGTCTTGGAACTAATGAAAAACTGTTTTTT. As protein: CASSSQGLGTNEKLFF.

This clone was found a few times. V and J are TRBV11-3 and TRBJ1-4; tentatively, D is TRBD1 (6 bases). V was cut by 1 base and J by 3 bases, with 9 bases left in between. CDR1 is SGHNT, CDR2 YENEEA, per germline. There are 15 residues in the CDR3. The CDR3 DNA follows: TGTGCCAGCAGCTTAGGGACAGCTCCTAATGAAAAACTGTTTTTT. Its translation is CASSLGTAPNEKLFF. Based on the CDR3 plus reference TRBV11-3 and TRBJ1-4, the full variable domain is EAGVVQSPRYKIIEKKQPVAFWCNPISGHNTLYWYLQNLGQGPELLIRYENEEAVDDSQLPKDRFSAERLKGVDSTLKIQPAELGDSAVYLCASSLGTAPNEKLFFGSGTQLSVL.

The chain uses TRBV28 and TRBJ2-1; 13 nucleotides match TRBD2. Germline loops: CDR1 MDHEN, CDR2 SYDVKM. CDR3 length: 16 residues. V shed 4 bases and J 7 bases; nucleotides not matched to a gene: 7. The CDR3 is CASSSSGTSGKNEQFF. CDR3 in DNA: TGTGCCAGCAGTTCCTCCGGGACTAGCGGGAAAAATGAGCAGTTCTTC.

DNA of the CDR3: TGTGCCAGCAGCCGCTACTACAGGGGAGGGGATGAAAAACTGTTTTTT. This codes for CASSRYYRGGDEKLFF. The chain employs TRBV6-8 and TRBJ1-4; 7 bases map to TRBD1. The germline gives CDR1 MNHGY, CDR2 SAAAGT. J was trimmed by 6 bases and V by 6 bases; bases with no gene match: 13. This CDR3 has 16 residues.

The CDR3 region has the DNA TGTGCCAGCAGTGCGAAGGGCATTGGTGTTAGCTCCTACGAGCAGTACTTC. Its protein product is CASSAKGIGVSSYEQYF. The chain is built from TRBV6-8 and TRBJ2-7, with D uncertain. The CDR3 contains 17 residues. Germline V lookup: CDR1 MNHGY, CDR2 SAAAGT. V lost 5 bases, J lost 0 bases, and 20 bases lay in between.

This clone is judged medium-sized (0.01 to 0.1%). The rearrangement uses TRBV11-3 and TRBJ1-2; 8 bases are shared with TRBD1. Germline loops: CDR1 SGHNT, CDR2 YENEEA. CDR3 length equals 15 residues. The junction had 11 bases not matched to a gene; V was cut back by 6 bases and J by 5 bases. In DNA, the CDR3 is TGTGCCAGCAGGGTTTCGGGGACAGGAGCGTATGGCTACACCTTC. Amino acids: CASRVSGTGAYGYTF. Complete variable domain (other parts from reference TRBV11-3 and TRBJ1-2): EAGVVQSPRYKIIEKKQPVAFWCNPISGHNTLYWYLQNLGQGPELLIRYENEEAVDDSQLPKDRFSAERLKGVDSTLKIQPAELGDSAVYLCASRVSGTGAYGYTFGSGTRLTVV.

CDR3: CASSPEPGGYEQYF. CDR3 nucleotide sequence: TGTGCCAGCTCACCGGAACCGGGAGGGTACGAGCAGTACTTC. V and J are TRBV18 and TRBJ2-7; 8 bases map to TRBD2. Per germline, CDR1 KGHSH and CDR2 LQKENI. J was trimmed by 4 bases and V by 3 bases; bases with no gene match: 5. The CDR3 totals 14 residues.

The CDR3 region is CASSPQGQGFETQYF. In DNA, the CDR3 is TGTGCCAGCTCACCACAGGGACAGGGTTTCGAGACCCAGTACTTC. The chain uses TRBV18 and TRBJ2-5, with TRBD1 matching 9 bases. The germline gives CDR1 KGHSH, CDR2 LQKENI. The J segment lost 5 bases and the V segment lost 1 base, leaving 5 bases of the junction unmatched. The CDR3 loop spans 15 amino acids.

V and J are TRBV19 and TRBJ2-3; D unresolved. Trimming pared 3 bases from V and 2 bases from J, leaving 9 bases between. CDR3 length: 14 amino acids. Germline CDR1 LNHDA, CDR2 SQIVND (reference sequence). The CDR3 is CASSIGLTTDTQYF. The CDR3 nucleotides are TGTGCCAGTAGTATCGGCCTCACCACAGATACGCAGTATTTT. Full variable domain (remainder filled in from reference TRBV19 and TRBJ2-3): DGGITQSPKYLFRKEGQNVTLSCEQNLNHDAMYWYRQDPGQGLRLIYYSQIVNDFQKGDIAEGYSVSREKKESFPLTVTSAQKNPTAFYLCASSIGLTTDTQYFGPGTRLTVL.

The genes are TRBV11-3 and TRBJ2-7, with D tentatively TRBD1 or TRBD2 (5 bases each). Per germline, CDR1 SGHNT and CDR2 YENEEA. The CDR3 has 15 amino acids. The V gene lost 5 bases and the J gene lost 0 bases, with 14 bases spanning the gap. Here the CDR3 DNA reads TGTGCCAGCAGCGCCGCCGGGACCATCTCCTACGAGCAGTACTTC. Residues: CASSAAGTISYEQYF.